What follows describes a single T cell receptor (beta chain). No antigen is known for it. From RNA transcripts, TCR beta CDR3 regions were amplified. TCR CDR3 underwent first-round RT-PCR with the HTBI primer set. TCRdb fed the multiplex PCR reads into MiXCR, producing one record per CDR3 protein. Of 500,000 to 600,000 distinct CDR3 sequences listed, about 45% are singletons. This entry comes from a study of T cells in Graves' hyperthyroidism and ophthalmopathy. Study results and caveats: The authors' 13 V-J model separated ophthalmopathy from stable hyperthyroidism.

In germline, CDR1 is DFQATT, CDR2 SNEGSKA (reference sequence). The CDR3 runs 14 residues. The V end was cut by 3 bases, the J end by 1 base, with 12 bases between. The TCR was taken from an adult woman with Graves' disease, either hyperthyroidism or ophthalmopathy (not recorded which). The sequencing input was peripheral blood or thyroid tissue (not recorded which). J is TRBJ1-1 and V is TRBV20-1, with D tentatively TRBD1 (6 bases). CDR3 residues: CSARGGAGNTEAFF. The DNA for the CDR3 is TGCAGTGCTAGGGGGGGGGCGGGGAACACTGAAGCTTTCTTT.